The 24 T cell receptor beta chains presented below share a single source sample, sequenced in a study of response to subunit inactivated influenza vaccine. Via MiXCR, TCRdb re-called the RT-PCR reads, giving one row per CDR3 protein. The table has approximately 230,000 distinct CDR3 sequences, about 12% seen once. The sample in question was non-naive T cells sorted from PBMCs, obtained around two weeks before vaccination. The receptors originated from a man in his fifties or sixties who received an inactivated influenza vaccine.

This clonotype has just a few counts. This chain joins TRBV4-3 and TRBJ2-1, with 11 bases matching TRBD2. The germline CDR1 and CDR2 sequences are LGHNA and YSLEER. The CDR3 loop spans 18 amino acids. Trimming at V came to 3 bases and at J to 3 bases, leaving 10 bases not matched to a gene. CDR3 DNA: TGCGCCAGCAGCCAGGGACTAGGAACTAGCGGGAGCTACAATGAGCAGTTCTTC. Translation gives CASSQGLGTSGSYNEQFF.

Of note for this clonotype: A much more abundant neighbour one base away suggests this may be a read error. The V call is TRBV24-1, the J call TRBJ2-7; D not certain. CDR1 and CDR2 from the germline V gene are KGHDR and SFDVKD. V was shortened by 3 bases and J by 5 bases, with 10 bases between the two germline ends. There are 13 residues in the CDR3. Written as DNA, the CDR3 is TGTGCCACCAGTGATCGTATTGGCCACGAGCAGTACTTC. Its protein is CATSDRIGHEQYF.

The chain uses TRBV6-1 and TRBJ2-7, with D perhaps TRBD2 (5 bases). V was clipped by 6 bases and J by 2 bases, with 14 bases between them. The germline gives CDR1 MNHNS, CDR2 SASEGT. The CDR3 runs 14 residues. CDR3 DNA sequence: TGTGCCAGCAGCCCCGGGATAGGGACCTACGAGCAGTACTTC. It encodes CASSPGIGTYEQYF.

This rearrangement joins TRBV20-1 to TRBJ2-7, with D tentatively TRBD1 (6 bases). CDR1 and CDR2 from the germline V gene are DFQATT and SNEGSKA (reference sequence). The ends were cut back, 5 bases at V and 3 bases at J, with 17 bases in the middle. The CDR3 is 14 residues long. In DNA form, the CDR3 reads TGCAGTGCTTCACTCAAGGAAGGGGGCTACGAGCAGTACTTC. It yields the protein CSASLKEGGYEQYF.

In this sample, this clonotype turned up a few times. The chain recombines TRBV6-1 with TRBJ2-5, with 9 bases identical to TRBD1. Germline-derived CDR1 and CDR2 are MNHNS and SASEGT. The CDR3 is 15 residues long. J was trimmed by 5 bases and V by 3 bases; bases with no gene match: 7. The CDR3 here is CASSDDRGFWETQYF. DNA of the CDR3: TGTGCCAGCAGTGACGACAGGGGGTTTTGGGAGACCCAGTACTTC.

This clonotype came up many times. The chain links TRBV12-3 or TRBV12-4 to TRBJ2-3; tentatively, D is TRBD2 (5 bases). The V gene lost 5 bases and the J gene lost 7 bases, with 19 bases spanning the gap. The CDR3 length is 15 residues. CDR3 loop: CASSQDGLLRNTQYF. The CDR3 DNA reads as TGTGCCAGCAGTCAAGATGGACTCCTACGAAATACGCAGTATTTT.

This clonotype has at least ten counts. The CDR3 is CASTRAGPANYGYTF. DNA for the CDR3: TGTGCCAGCACCCGGGCGGGCCCTGCTAACTATGGCTACACCTTC. The chain joins TRBV12-3 or TRBV12-4 to TRBJ1-2; D unresolved. Trimming removed 7 bases at V and 0 bases at J, with 15 bases between. This CDR3 is built from 15 residues.

The chain joins TRBV5-1 to TRBJ2-5; 9 bases agree with TRBD1. The J segment lost 4 bases and the V segment lost 4 bases, leaving 5 bases of the junction unmatched. Per germline, CDR1 SGHRS and CDR2 YFSETQ. The CDR3 is 14 amino acids. CDR3 sequence (DNA): TGCGCCAGCAGCACGACAGGGGGGGGAGAGACCCAGTACTTC. It codes for CASSTTGGGETQYF.

V gene TRBV30 combines with J gene TRBJ2-1; TRBD1 or TRBD2 may be the D gene (5 bases each). Germline V CDR1 and CDR2: GTSNPN, SVGIG (reference sequence). The V end lost 6 bases, the J end lost 3 bases, and 12 bases lay between the germline ends. The CDR3 spans 13 residues. CDR3 coding DNA: TGTGCCTGCCGGGACGGGAACTACAATGAGCAGTTCTTC. It translates to CACRDGNYNEQFF.

This clonotype was recorded many times. The chain employs TRBV29-1 and TRBJ2-7; TRBD2 matches 9 bases. The CDR3 contains 14 residues. V lost 6 bases, J lost 6 bases, and 12 bases stayed unmatched. CDR1 SQVTM and CDR2 ANQGSEA come from the germline V gene. This CDR3 is CSVRGLAGLPEQYF. In DNA, the CDR3 is TGCAGCGTCAGGGGACTAGCAGGTTTGCCCGAGCAGTACTTC.

The sample holds a few counts of this clonotype. The chain recombines TRBV6-1 with TRBJ1-6; 8 nucleotides align to TRBD1. Germline trimming cut 3 bases from V and 7 bases from J; bases unmatched to any gene: 11. CDR1 is MNHNS, CDR2 SASEGT, per germline. The CDR3 runs 17 residues. The CDR3 reads CASSDRDRRHWNSPLHF. The CDR3 coding sequence is TGTGCCAGCAGTGATAGGGACAGGCGTCATTGGAATTCACCCCTCCACTTT.

This chain joins TRBV28 and TRBJ1-2, with TRBD1 identical over 12 bases. This CDR3 has 14 amino acids. V was pared by 8 bases and J by 8 bases, with 9 bases of the junction left unmatched. Germline V CDR1 and CDR2: MDHEN, SYDVKM. The CDR3 DNA reads as TGTGCCAGCCGATCCGGGACAGGGGGCGAAGGCTACACCTTC. It yields the protein CASRSGTGGEGYTF.

This clonotype has just a few counts. This rearrangement joins TRBV29-1 to TRBJ2-3; 11 positions agree with TRBD1. The CDR3 is 14 residues long. CDR1 SQVTM and CDR2 ANQGSEA come from the germline V gene. V lost 5 bases and J lost 3; bases outside the gene matches: 4. The CDR3 loop reads CSVSGTGGTDTQYF. The CDR3 DNA reads as TGCAGCGTTTCCGGGACAGGGGGGACAGATACGCAGTATTTT.

The chain employs TRBV29-1 and TRBJ2-5, with 16 bases that match TRBD2. The length of the CDR3 is 15 residues. The V and J ends lost 3 bases and 4 bases, in that order; junction bases with no gene match: 2. From germline, CDR1 is SQVTM and CDR2 ANQGSEA. In DNA, the CDR3 is TGCAGCGTTGACGGGACTAGCGGGAGGGTAGAGACCCAGTACTTC. Amino acids: CSVDGTSGRVETQYF.

The CDR3 nucleotides are TGTGCCAGCAGTGGCCAGACTGGCACAGATACGCAGTATTTT. Its translation is CASSGQTGTDTQYF. The chain has TRBV2 and TRBJ2-3; D remains ambiguous. The CDR3 is 14 amino acids. Deletions cut 4 bases from V and 1 base from J, with 9 bases between. The V gene's germline CDR1 is SNHLY and CDR2 FYNNEI. The full variable domain, with the rest looked up from reference TRBV2 and TRBJ2-3, is EPEVTQTPSHQVTQMGQEVILRCVPISNHLYFYWYRQILGQKVEFLVSFYNNEISEKSEIFDDQFSVERPDGSNFTLKIRSTKLEDSAMYFCASSGQTGTDTQYFGPGTRLTVL.

This chain links TRBV6-4 with TRBJ2-1; 11 positions agree with TRBD2. The junction had 27 bases not matched to a gene; V was cut back by 6 bases and J by 2 bases. The CDR3 covers 23 residues. Per germline, CDR1 MRHNA and CDR2 SNTAGT. The CDR3 region is CASRLRTLASGGPGWGTYNEQFF. CDR3 DNA: TGTGCCAGCAGACTACGGACACTAGCTAGCGGGGGGCCTGGGTGGGGAACCTACAATGAGCAGTTCTTC.

This clonotype was seen at least ten times. This chain links TRBV29-1 with TRBJ1-1; D might be TRBD1 (5 bases). This CDR3 has 15 residues. Germline V gene lookup returns CDR1 SQVTM and CDR2 ANQGSEA. The V end lost 5 bases, the J end lost 2 bases, and 18 bases lay between the germline ends. The CDR3 loop is CSVPGGRAVNTEAFF. The CDR3 nucleotides read TGCAGCGTTCCTGGGGGACGGGCTGTAAACACTGAAGCTTTCTTT.

The gene calls are TRBV27 and TRBJ1-4; D gene ambiguous. V lost 4 bases, J lost 0 bases, and 9 bases lay in between. The CDR3 extends over 15 amino acids. The germline CDR1 and CDR2 sequences are MNHEY and SMNVEV (reference sequence). The CDR3 sequence: CASSSSYSTNEKLFF. For the CDR3, the DNA is TGTGCCAGCAGTTCGAGCTACTCAACTAATGAAAAACTGTTTTTT.

A word on this clonotype: The junction and the germline gene differ at one end; a read error may be behind it. This chain uses TRBV2 with TRBJ1-2; maybe TRBD1 (5 bases). The germline V gene encodes CDR1 SNHLY and CDR2 FYNNEI. The CDR3 is made up of 11 amino acids. CDR3 sequence: CASSEATGLLF. DNA of the CDR3: TGTGCCAGCAGTGAAGCTACGGGACTACTCTTC.

This clonotype was seen a few times. The V gene is TRBV7-8, the J gene TRBJ2-1, with D maybe TRBD1 (6 bases). The CDR3 loop spans 12 amino acids. The germline gives CDR1 SGHVS, CDR2 FQNEAQ. Trimming took 7 bases from V and 3 from J, leaving 7 bases between them. CDR3: CASTGDYNEQFF. The CDR3 DNA follows: TGTGCCAGCACAGGGGACTACAATGAGCAGTTCTTC.

There are a few counts of this clonotype. V gene TRBV12-3 or TRBV12-4 combines with J gene TRBJ2-1; D is uncertain. With 4 bases removed from V and 6 bases from J, the gap between germline ends came to 13 bases. CDR3 length equals 14 residues. The CDR3: CASSSLLASNEQFF. Written as DNA, the CDR3 is TGTGCCAGCAGTTCGCTCCTGGCCTCCAATGAGCAGTTCTTC.

This clonotype was counted a few times. The chain carries TRBV15 and TRBJ1-1; D gene uncertain. The V and J ends lost 2 bases and 5 bases respectively, with 15 bases between them. The CDR3 covers 15 residues. In germline, CDR1 is LNHNV, CDR2 YYDKDF (reference sequence). The CDR3 is CATSRRHSPWTEAFF. CDR3 bases: TGTGCCACCAGCAGAAGACACTCCCCCTGGACTGAAGCTTTCTTT. The full variable domain, rest sourced from reference TRBV15 and TRBJ1-1, is DAMVIQNPRYQVTQFGKPVTLSCSQTLNHNVMYWYQQKSSQAPKLLFHYYDKDFNNEADTPDNFQSRRPNTSFCFLDIRSPGLGDTAMYLCATSRRHSPWTEAFFGQGTRLTVV.

This clonotype was detected only a few times. The gene calls are TRBV20-1 and TRBJ2-3; tentative D call: TRBD1 (5 bases). The CDR3 is 14 residues long. V lost 2 bases and J 5 bases, leaving 14 bases between the germline ends. Germline CDR1 and CDR2: DFQATT and SNEGSKA (reference sequence). The CDR3 here is CSARPAGAQDTQYF. The CDR3 nucleotides are TGCAGTGCTAGACCAGCTGGGGCTCAAGATACGCAGTATTTT.

This clonotype was recorded at least ten times. For the CDR3, the DNA is TGTGCCAGCGGGGAGGACTCGCAAGAGACCCAGTACTTC. Its translation: CASGEDSQETQYF. This rearrangement joins TRBV28 to TRBJ2-5; weak D call: TRBD2 (6 bases). V lost 8 bases and J 2 bases, leaving 12 bases between the germline ends. Germline values: CDR1 MDHEN, CDR2 SYDVKM. CDR3 length: 13 amino acids. The full variable domain, its missing parts supplied by reference TRBV28 and TRBJ2-5, is DVKVTQSSRYLVKRTGEKVFLECVQDMDHENMFWYRQDPGLGLRLIYFSYDVKMKEKGDIPEGYSVSREKKERFSLILESASTNQTSMYLCASGEDSQETQYFGPGTRLLVL.